This T cell receptor (beta chain) came from a study of brain T cells in children with intractable seizures. Measured with immunoSEQ multiplex PCR; TCRdb has only the in-frame clones, and not every one. The data hold 110,000 or so clones, with roughly 92% observed a single time. Study conclusions and caveats: Patients' HCMV serostatus was unknown; virus specificity rests on CDR3 similarity alone. Pre-surgery blood may have been undersampled, hiding some clones.

Germline trimming cut 6 bases from V and 3 bases from J; bases unmatched to any gene: 7. This CDR3 is built from 14 residues. Germline-derived CDR1 and CDR2 are LNHDA and SQIVND (reference sequence). Surgery cases with the highest brain T cell transcript signatures were chosen for sequencing. Turning to this clone: Its target is unknown.

Sample: peripheral blood, taken at surgery. The receptor comes from a boy under two years old with hemimegalencephaly and intractable seizures. The chain recombines TRBV19 with TRBJ2-7; 8 bases agree with TRBD1. CDR3 residues: CASSGQGIVYEQYF. The CDR3 DNA sequence: TGTGCCAGTAGCGGACAGGGTATAGTCTACGAGCAGTACTTC.